This TCR beta chain was found in a study of T cell responses to AZD1222 COVID-19 vaccine. Study results and caveats: Two doses of AZD1222 preceded a rise in Spike-specific TCR breadth and depth.

Germline CDR1 and CDR2: MDHEN and SYDVKM. This CDR3 has 13 amino acids. With 6 bases removed from V and 7 bases from J, the gap between germline ends came to 15 bases. Only in-frame clones appear in the TCRdb table, and some are missing; sequencing was by immunoSEQ multiplex PCR. Among tens of thousands of clones, roughly 85% were seen once, and the ten largest hold about 12%. Samples with a second dose at about 4 or about 12 weeks were pooled together. As regards this clone: The antigen is unknown.

The sample consisted of peripheral blood, taken 28 days after the second AZD1222 dose. The rearrangement links TRBV28 to TRBJ2-5; maybe TRBD2 (5 bases). The sequence derives from an adult who received the AZD1222 COVID-19 vaccine. The CDR3 loop reads CASRMDSLGTQYF. DNA for the CDR3: TGTGCCAGCAGGATGGACTCCCTCGGGACCCAGTACTTC.